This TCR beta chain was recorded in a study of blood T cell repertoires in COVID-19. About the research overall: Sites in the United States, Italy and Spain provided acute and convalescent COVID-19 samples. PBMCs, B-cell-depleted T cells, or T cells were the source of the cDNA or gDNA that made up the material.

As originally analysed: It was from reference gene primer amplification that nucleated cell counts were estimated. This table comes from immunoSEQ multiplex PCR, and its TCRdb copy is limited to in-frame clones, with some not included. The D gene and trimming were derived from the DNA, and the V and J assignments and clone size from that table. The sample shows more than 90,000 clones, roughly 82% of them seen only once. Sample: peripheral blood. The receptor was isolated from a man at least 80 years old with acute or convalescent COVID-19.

The CDR3: CASSQEAVNTEAFF. The CDR3, as DNA: TGCGCCAGCAGCCAAGAAGCCGTGAACACTGAAGCTTTCTTT. J is TRBJ1-1 and V is TRBV4-1; D unresolved. V was clipped by 0 bases and J by 0 bases, with 5 bases between them. CDR3 size: 14 residues. Germline V gene data show CDR1 as MGHRA and CDR2 as YSYEKL.